This TCR beta chain emerged from a study of Graves' ophthalmopathy and Graves' hyperthyroidism. General observations from the study: For predicting ophthalmopathy progression, the model had about 71% sensitivity and under 85% specificity.

This CDR3 spans 17 amino acids. J lost 3 bases, V lost 2 bases, and 7 bases had no gene match. From germline, CDR1 is SGHRS and CDR2 YFSETQ. This clonotype was seen repeatedly, ten times or more. What it binds is not known. The authors amplified TCR beta CDR3 regions, and they did so from RNA transcripts for repertoire sequencing. RT-PCR in the first round used HTBI primers; a second-round multiplex PCR followed. TCRdb re-analysed the multiplex PCR reads in MiXCR, keeping a single row per CDR3 protein. The sample includes approximately 540,000 distinct CDR3 sequences, about 40% of them seen just once. What was sequenced was peripheral blood or thyroid tissue (not recorded which). This receptor was taken from an adult man with Graves' hyperthyroidism. V is TRBV5-1 and J is TRBJ2-2; TRBD2 matches 10 bases. Written as DNA, the CDR3 is TGCGCCAGCAGCTTCAAGCGGGGGGGCGGCGACACCGGGGAGCTGTTTTTT. Encoded protein: CASSFKRGGGDTGELFF.